These T cell receptor beta chains were read from a single sample in a study of long-term antiretroviral therapy in people with HIV. Assay used: immunoSEQ multiplex PCR; TCRdb lists only in-frame clones, some missing. This sample has tens of thousands of clones; 65% to 90% occur once, and the top ten carry less than 5.5%. The specimen was unsorted PBMCs, collected about 3.5 years after starting antiretroviral therapy. These TCRs come from a man aged 18 to 30 with HIV. CDR3s include the opening cysteine and the closing phenylalanine or tryptophan. The order of the fields is D gene, clone size, CDR3 length, V gene, J gene, CDR3 protein, CDR3 DNA. A D gene is named only where the DNA matches it firmly. Clone size is stated in some rows and not others, as once, few, many or a class when expanded.

TRBD2	.	14	TRBV6-5	TRBJ2-3	CASKRGGRTDTQYF	TGTGCCAGCAAACGGGGGGGGCGCACAGATACGCAGTATTTT
TRBD1	.	14	TRBV5-1	TRBJ2-7	CASSPGDRGLWKYF	TGCGCCAGCAGCCCGGGGGACAGGGGGCTCTGGAAGTACTTC
TRBD1	.	15	TRBV27	TRBJ2-2	CASSSRQGATGELFF	TGTGCCAGCAGTTCCCGACAGGGTGCCACCGGGGAGCTGTTTTTT
TRBD2	.	13	TRBV19	TRBJ2-1	CASSRGSENEQFF	TGTGCCAGTAGTCGCGGGAGTGAGAATGAGCAGTTCTTC
.	few	15	TRBV7-9	TRBJ1-5	CASSLAEGSNQPQHF	TGTGCCAGCAGCTTAGCGGAAGGTAGCAATCAGCCCCAGCATTTT
TRBD1	.	16	TRBV7-6	TRBJ1-5	CASSLRADRDDQPQHF	TGTGCCAGCAGCTTAAGGGCAGACAGGGATGATCAGCCCCAGCATTTT
TRBD1	.	14	TRBV27	TRBJ2-3	CASSLRTGTDTQYF	TGTGCCAGCAGTTTACGGACAGGGACAGATACGCAGTATTTT
.	few	15	TRBV11-2	TRBJ2-1	CASSLEAVVVGEQFF	TGTGCCAGCAGCTTAGAGGCGGTCGTTGTTGGAGAGCAGTTCTTC
.	.	14	TRBV7-9	TRBJ1-1	CASSLGGSNTEAFF	TGTGCCAGCAGCTTAGGCGGGAGTAACACTGAAGCTTTCTTT
.	.	16	TRBV18	TRBJ2-6	CASSPARQAGANVLTF	TGTGCCAGCTCACCGGCTAGACAGGCCGGGGCCAACGTCCTGACTTTC
TRBD1	.	14	TRBV7-9	TRBJ2-7	CASSLGGGRNEQYF	TGTGCCAGCAGCTTAGGAGGGGGCAGAAACGAGCAGTACTTC
.	.	16	TRBV19	TRBJ1-1	CASSSHGAKKNTEAFF	TGTGCCAGTAGTAGCCACGGAGCCAAAAAGAACACTGAAGCTTTCTTT
.	few	13	TRBV7-3	TRBJ1-1	CASSLVPDTEAFF	TGTGCCAGCAGCTTAGTCCCCGACACTGAAGCTTTCTTT
TRBD2	few	16	TRBV7-2	TRBJ2-1	CASSLAGTSVPNEQFF	TGTGCCAGCAGCTTGGCCGGGACTAGCGTCCCGAATGAGCAGTTCTTC
TRBD1	.	15	TRBV15	TRBJ1-5	CATSTSGTGHQPQHF	TGTGCCACCAGCACCTCCGGGACAGGGCATCAGCCCCAGCATTTT
.	.	15	TRBV21-1	TRBJ2-1	CASSKEADLYNEQFF	TGTGCCAGCAGCAAAGAAGCGGACCTCTACAATGAGCAGTTCTTC
TRBD1	.	14	TRBV7-9	TRBJ2-5	CASSTWTGLETQYF	TGTGCCAGCAGCACCTGGACAGGGTTAGAGACCCAGTACTTC
.	.	15	TRBV27	TRBJ1-1	CASSLYRESNTEAFF	TGTGCCAGCAGTTTATACAGGGAATCGAACACTGAAGCTTTCTTT
.	few	13	TRBV7-9	TRBJ1-1	CASSVWSGTEAFF	TGTGCCAGCAGCGTATGGTCGGGGACTGAAGCTTTCTTT
.	.	13	TRBV9	TRBJ1-5	CASSVVGGQPQHF	TGTGCCAGCAGCGTAGTGGGGGGTCAGCCCCAGCATTTT
TRBD1	.	13	TRBV19	TRBJ1-1	CASSRQGPSEAFF	TGTGCCAGCAGTAGACAGGGGCCTTCCGAAGCTTTCTTT